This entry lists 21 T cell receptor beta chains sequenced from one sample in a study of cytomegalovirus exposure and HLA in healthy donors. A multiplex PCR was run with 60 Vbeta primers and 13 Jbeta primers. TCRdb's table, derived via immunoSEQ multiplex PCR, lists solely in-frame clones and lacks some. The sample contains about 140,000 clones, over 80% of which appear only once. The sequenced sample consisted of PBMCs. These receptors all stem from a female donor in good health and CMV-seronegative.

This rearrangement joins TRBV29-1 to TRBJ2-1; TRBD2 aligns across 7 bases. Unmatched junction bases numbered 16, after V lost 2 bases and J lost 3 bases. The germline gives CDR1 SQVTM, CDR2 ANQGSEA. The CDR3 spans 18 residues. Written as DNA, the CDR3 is TGCAGCGTTGAACCCCTAAGAGCGGGAACCACCTTCTACAATGAGCAGTTCTTC. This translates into CSVEPLRAGTTFYNEQFF.

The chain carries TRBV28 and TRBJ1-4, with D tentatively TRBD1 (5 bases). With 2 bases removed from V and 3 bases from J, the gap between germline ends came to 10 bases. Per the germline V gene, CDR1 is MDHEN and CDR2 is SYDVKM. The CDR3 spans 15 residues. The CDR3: CASSLRGTSNEKLFF. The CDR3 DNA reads TGTGCCAGCAGTTTAAGGGGCACCTCTAATGAAAAACTGTTTTTT.

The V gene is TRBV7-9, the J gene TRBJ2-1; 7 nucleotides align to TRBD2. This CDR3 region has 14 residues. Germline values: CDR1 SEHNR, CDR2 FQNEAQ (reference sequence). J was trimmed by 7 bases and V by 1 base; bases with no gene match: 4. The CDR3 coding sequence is TGTGCCAGCAGCTTAGTTGGCGGGAGAAATGAGCAGTTCTTC. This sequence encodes CASSLVGGRNEQFF.

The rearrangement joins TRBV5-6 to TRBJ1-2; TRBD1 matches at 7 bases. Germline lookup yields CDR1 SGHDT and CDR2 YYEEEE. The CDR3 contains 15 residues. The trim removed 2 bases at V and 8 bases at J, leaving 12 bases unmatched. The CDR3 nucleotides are TGTGCCAGCAGCTTCTCGACAGGGCAAAGGATGGGCTACACCTTC. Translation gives CASSFSTGQRMGYTF.

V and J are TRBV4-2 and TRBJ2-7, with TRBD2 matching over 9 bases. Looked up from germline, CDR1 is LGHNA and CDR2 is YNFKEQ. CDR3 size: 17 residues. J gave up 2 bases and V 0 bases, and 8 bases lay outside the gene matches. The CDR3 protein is CASSQDPSRGRAYEQYF. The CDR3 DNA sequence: TGTGCCAGCAGCCAAGATCCCTCTCGCGGGAGGGCCTACGAGCAGTACTTC.

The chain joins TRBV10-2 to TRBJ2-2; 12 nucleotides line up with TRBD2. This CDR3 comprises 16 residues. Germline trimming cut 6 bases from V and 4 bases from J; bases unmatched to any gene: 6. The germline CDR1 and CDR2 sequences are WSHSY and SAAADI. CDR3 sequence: CASRLAGGQGTGELFF. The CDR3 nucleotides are TGCGCCAGCAGACTAGCGGGAGGTCAAGGCACCGGGGAGCTGTTTTTT.

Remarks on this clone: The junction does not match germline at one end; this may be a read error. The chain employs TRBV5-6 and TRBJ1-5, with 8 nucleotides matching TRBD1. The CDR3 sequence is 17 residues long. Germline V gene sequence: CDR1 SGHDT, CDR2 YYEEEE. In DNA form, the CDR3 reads TGTGCCGGCAGCTTGTTCGATATGGACAGGGTCAATCAGCCCCAGCATTTT. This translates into CAGSLFDMDRVNQPQHF.

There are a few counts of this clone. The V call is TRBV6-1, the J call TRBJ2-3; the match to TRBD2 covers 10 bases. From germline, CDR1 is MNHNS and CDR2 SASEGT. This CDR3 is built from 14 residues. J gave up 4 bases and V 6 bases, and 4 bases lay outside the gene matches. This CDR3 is CASSLAGVADTQYF. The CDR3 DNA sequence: TGTGCCAGCAGCCTAGCGGGAGTCGCAGATACGCAGTATTTT.

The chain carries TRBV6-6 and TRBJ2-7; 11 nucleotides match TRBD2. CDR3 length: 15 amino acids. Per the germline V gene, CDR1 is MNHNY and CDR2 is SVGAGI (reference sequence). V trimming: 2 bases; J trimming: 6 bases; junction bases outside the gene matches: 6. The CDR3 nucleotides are TGTGCCAGCAGTTACCCTACTAGCGGGAGTACCGAGCAGTACTTC. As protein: CASSYPTSGSTEQYF.

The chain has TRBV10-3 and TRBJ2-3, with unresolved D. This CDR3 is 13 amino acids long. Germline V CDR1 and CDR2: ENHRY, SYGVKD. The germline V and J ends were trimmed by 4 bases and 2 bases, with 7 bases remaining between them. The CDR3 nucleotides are TGTGCCATCAGTGTGGAGTTCACAGATACGCAGTATTTT. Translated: CAISVEFTDTQYF.

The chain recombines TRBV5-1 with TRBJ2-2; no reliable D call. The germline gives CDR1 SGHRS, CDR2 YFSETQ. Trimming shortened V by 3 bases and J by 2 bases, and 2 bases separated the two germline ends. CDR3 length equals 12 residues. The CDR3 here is CASSSNTGELFF. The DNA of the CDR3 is TGCGCCAGCAGCTCAAACACCGGGGAGCTGTTTTTT.

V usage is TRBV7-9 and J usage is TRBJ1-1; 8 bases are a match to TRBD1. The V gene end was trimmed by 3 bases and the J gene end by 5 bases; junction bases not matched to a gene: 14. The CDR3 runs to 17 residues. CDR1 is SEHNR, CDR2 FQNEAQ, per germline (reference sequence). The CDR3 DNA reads TGTGCCAGCAGCTTCCCCGGACAGGGCCGGATTTCAACTGAAGCTTTCTTT. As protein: CASSFPGQGRISTEAFF. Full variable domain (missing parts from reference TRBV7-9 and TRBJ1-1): DTGVSQNPRHKITKRGQNVTFRCDPISEHNRLYWYRQTLGQGPEFLTYFQNEAQLEKSRLLSDRFSAERPKGSFSTLEIQRTEQGDSAMYLCASSFPGQGRISTEAFFGQGTRLTVV.

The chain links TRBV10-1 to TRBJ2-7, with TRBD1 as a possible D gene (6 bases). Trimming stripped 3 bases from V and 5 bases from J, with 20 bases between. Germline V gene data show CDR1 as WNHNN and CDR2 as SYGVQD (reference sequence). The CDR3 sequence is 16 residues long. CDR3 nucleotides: TGCGCCAGCAGTGAAAATGTCTGGACAGAGAGAGACGAGCAGTACTTC. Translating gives CASSENVWTERDEQYF.

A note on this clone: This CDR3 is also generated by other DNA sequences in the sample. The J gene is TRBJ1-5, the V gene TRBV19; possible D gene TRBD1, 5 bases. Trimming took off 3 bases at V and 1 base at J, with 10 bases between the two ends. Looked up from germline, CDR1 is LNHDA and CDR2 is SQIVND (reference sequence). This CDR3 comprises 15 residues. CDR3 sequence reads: CASSIGGESNQPQHF. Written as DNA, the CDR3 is TGTGCCAGTAGTATCGGAGGGGAAAGCAATCAGCCCCAGCATTTT.

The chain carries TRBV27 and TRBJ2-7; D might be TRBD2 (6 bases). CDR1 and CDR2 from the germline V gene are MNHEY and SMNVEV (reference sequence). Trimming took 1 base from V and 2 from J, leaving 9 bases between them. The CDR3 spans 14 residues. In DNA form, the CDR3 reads TGTGCCAGCAGTTTATGGGGGGACCCCTACGAGCAGTACTTC. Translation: CASSLWGDPYEQYF.

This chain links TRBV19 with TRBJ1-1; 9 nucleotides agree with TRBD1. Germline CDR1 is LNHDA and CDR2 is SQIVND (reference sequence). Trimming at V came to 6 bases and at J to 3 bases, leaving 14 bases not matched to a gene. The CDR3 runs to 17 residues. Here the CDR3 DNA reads TGTGCCAGTAGACCGGGACAGGGTACCTCGGTCGACACTGAAGCTTTCTTT. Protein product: CASRPGQGTSVDTEAFF.

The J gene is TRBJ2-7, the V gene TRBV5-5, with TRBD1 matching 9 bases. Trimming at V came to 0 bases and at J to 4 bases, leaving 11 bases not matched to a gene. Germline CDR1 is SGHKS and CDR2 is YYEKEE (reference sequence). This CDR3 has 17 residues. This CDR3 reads CASSLAGGGGQGYEQYF. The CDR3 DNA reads TGTGCCAGCAGCTTGGCTGGAGGAGGGGGACAGGGATACGAGCAGTACTTC.

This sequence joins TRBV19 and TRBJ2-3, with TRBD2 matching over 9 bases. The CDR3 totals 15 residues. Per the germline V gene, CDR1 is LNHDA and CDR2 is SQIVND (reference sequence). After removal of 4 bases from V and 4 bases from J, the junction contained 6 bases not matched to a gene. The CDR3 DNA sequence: TGTGCCAGTAGTACCATAGCGGGAGAGGCAGATACGCAGTATTTT. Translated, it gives CASSTIAGEADTQYF.

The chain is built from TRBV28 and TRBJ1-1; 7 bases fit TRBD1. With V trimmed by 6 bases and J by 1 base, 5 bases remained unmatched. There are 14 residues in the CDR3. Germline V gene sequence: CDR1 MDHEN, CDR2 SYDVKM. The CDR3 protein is CASSPGQTNTEAFF. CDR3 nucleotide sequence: TGTGCCAGCAGCCCGGGACAGACGAACACTGAAGCTTTCTTT.

The CDR3 DNA sequence: TGTGCCAGCAGTTCGGGACAGGTAAACACAGATACGCAGTATTTT. Translation gives CASSSGQVNTDTQYF. The rearrangement uses TRBV6-5 and TRBJ2-3, with 8 bases fitting TRBD1. The CDR3 consists of 15 residues. J was trimmed by 2 bases and V by 4 bases; bases with no gene match: 5. Per germline, CDR1 MNHEY and CDR2 SVGAGI.

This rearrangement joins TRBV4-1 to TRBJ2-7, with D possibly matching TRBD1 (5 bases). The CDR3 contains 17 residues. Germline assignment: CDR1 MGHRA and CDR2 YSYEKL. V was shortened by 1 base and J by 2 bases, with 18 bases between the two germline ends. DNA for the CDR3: TGCGCCAGCAGCCAAGTATGGGTCGATGACAGAACCTACGAGCAGTACTTC. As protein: CASSQVWVDDRTYEQYF.